The 26 T cell receptor beta chains below were found in one sample sequenced in a study of Graves' ophthalmopathy and Graves' hyperthyroidism. The sequenced template was RNA, covering the TCR beta CDR3 region. HTBI-primed RT-PCR formed the first round, and a multiplex PCR formed the second. TCRdb redid the calling of the multiplex PCR reads with MiXCR, one entry per CDR3 protein. The sample contains hundreds of thousands of distinct CDR3 sequences, over 40% of which appear only once. Material for sequencing was peripheral blood. The receptors come from an adult man with Graves' ophthalmopathy.

The chain is built from TRBV4-2 and TRBJ1-6, with unresolved D. This CDR3 comprises 14 residues. V gave up 0 bases and J gave up 7 bases, with 7 bases separating them. Germline CDR1 is LGHNA and CDR2 is YNFKEQ. The CDR3 DNA is TGTGCCAGCAGCCAAGAGGTTTCCAATTCACCCCTCCACTTT. Translating gives CASSQEVSNSPLHF.

V and J are TRBV7-6 and TRBJ1-3; the D is unclear. Trimming stripped 4 bases from V and 8 bases from J, with 12 bases between. Germline-derived CDR1 and CDR2 are SGHVS and FNYEAQ. CDR3 size: 13 residues. The chain's CDR3 is CASSWEKRDTIYF. The CDR3 bases are TGTGCCAGCAGCTGGGAGAAACGGGACACCATATATTTT. Drawing the rest from reference TRBV7-6 and TRBJ1-3, the complete variable domain is GAGVSQSPRYKVTKRGQDVALRCDPISGHVSLYWYRQALGQGPEFLTYFNYEAQQDKSGLPNDRFSAERPEGSISTLTIQRTEQRDSAMYRCASSWEKRDTIYFGEGSWLTVV.

This clonotype was picked up many times. The genes are TRBV2 and TRBJ1-1; D is uncertain. CDR3 size: 14 residues. Germline V CDR1 and CDR2: SNHLY, FYNNEI. V lost 5 bases and J 3 bases, leaving 13 bases between the germline ends. Here the CDR3 reads CASSTLEGDTEAFF. In DNA, the CDR3 is TGTGCCAGCAGTACCCTTGAGGGAGACACTGAAGCTTTCTTT.

This CDR3 is CAISAAGGWEQYF. In nucleotides, the CDR3 is TGTGCCATCAGTGCAGCGGGGGGCTGGGAGCAGTACTTC. The chain combines TRBV10-3 with TRBJ2-7, with 9 bases lining up with TRBD2. J lost 7 bases, V lost 4 bases, and 5 bases had no gene match. In germline, CDR1 is ENHRY, CDR2 SYGVKD. The CDR3 covers 13 residues.

V is TRBV9 and J is TRBJ1-4; D call uncertain. Germline V lookup: CDR1 SGDLS, CDR2 YYNGEE. CDR3 length equals 18 residues. V lost 3 bases, J lost 5 bases, and 23 bases lay in between. The CDR3, as DNA: TGTGCCAGCAGCGCGAACTCACTAGCGGGAGTAGGCAATGAAAAACTGTTTTTT. It translates to CASSANSLAGVGNEKLFF.

This clonotype was seen a handful of times. At one end, the junction sequence differs from germline, possibly due to a read error. This chain uses TRBV10-3 with TRBJ2-7; tentative D call: TRBD1 (6 bases). CDR1 is ENHRY, CDR2 SYGVKD, per germline. The CDR3 loop spans 14 amino acids. This CDR3 is CASSEGGHHYEQYF. CDR3 nucleotides: TGTGCCAGCAGTGAAGGGGGACACCACTACGAGCAGTACTTC.

This clonotype was detected ten times or more. The V call is TRBV7-9, the J call TRBJ1-6; D is ambiguous. V shed 4 bases and J shed 4 bases, with 8 bases lying between them. The CDR3 sequence is 14 residues long. Germline V gene data show CDR1 as SEHNR and CDR2 as FQNEAQ (reference sequence). CDR3 sequence: CASSYTDYNSPLHF. In DNA form, the CDR3 reads TGTGCCAGCAGCTACACAGATTATAATTCACCCCTCCACTTT.

This clonotype was observed at least ten times. The chain uses TRBV19 and TRBJ1-5, with 7 bases that match TRBD1. Germline V gene data show CDR1 as LNHDA and CDR2 as SQIVND (reference sequence). The CDR3 runs to 17 residues. Losses at the gene ends were 6 bases for V and 7 bases for J; bases not matched to a gene: 18. This chain's CDR3 is CASSNYGQTGQWQPQHF. The CDR3 DNA reads as TGTGCCAGTAGCAACTACGGTCAGACAGGGCAGTGGCAGCCCCAGCATTTT.

This clonotype was seen a few times. The V and J genes are TRBV20-1 and TRBJ2-5, with TRBD2 identical over 9 bases. V was clipped by 2 bases and J by 2 bases; unmatched bases: 3. The CDR3 is made up of 14 amino acids. CDR1 and CDR2 from the germline V gene are DFQATT and SNEGSKA (reference sequence). CDR3 loop: CSARRTSEQETQYF. The CDR3 bases are TGCAGTGCTAGAAGGACTAGCGAGCAAGAGACCCAGTACTTC.

This clonotype has a handful of counts. CDR3 residues: CASSQHPGGWGSGYTF. The CDR3 DNA reads as TGCGCCAGCAGCCAACATCCAGGGGGTTGGGGTAGTGGCTACACCTTC. The chain has TRBV4-1 and TRBJ1-2; 7 positions match TRBD1. V trimming: 2 bases; J trimming: 7 bases; junction bases outside the gene matches: 13. The germline V gene encodes CDR1 MGHRA and CDR2 YSYEKL. This CDR3 is 16 amino acids long.

The chain employs TRBV10-3 and TRBJ2-5; 7 nucleotides match TRBD2. The CDR3 consists of 15 residues. V lost 10 bases, J lost 2 bases, and 13 bases stayed unmatched. Germline lookup yields CDR1 ENHRY and CDR2 SYGVKD. The CDR3 bases are TGTGCCAGCTCGGGAGGAGGAAGATTTCAAGAGACCCAGTACTTC. Protein product: CASSGGGRFQETQYF.

The CDR3 bases are TGTGCCAGCTCCTCGGGGACAGCGCCAAACGTCCTGACTTTC. This translates into CASSSGTAPNVLTF. The chain couples TRBV2 to TRBJ2-6; 7 positions match TRBD1. This CDR3 comprises 14 residues. With V trimmed by 8 bases and J by 10 bases, 11 bases remained unmatched. CDR1 SNHLY and CDR2 FYNNEI come from the germline V gene.

A note on this clonotype: One end of the junction is discordant with germline, which a read error may explain. The chain employs TRBV19 and TRBJ1-5; 9 bases are shared with TRBD1. CDR1 and CDR2 from the germline V gene are LNHDA and SQIVND (reference sequence). The CDR3 spans 14 residues. The CDR3 DNA reads as TGTGCCAGTAGTTATGGGACAGGGCAATCAGCCCCAGCATTT. Translating gives CASSYGTGQSAPAF.

The J gene is TRBJ2-7, the V gene TRBV29-1; no firm D call. The CDR3 has 12 residues. Trimming took 8 bases from V and 3 from J, leaving 14 bases between them. The V gene's germline CDR1 is SQVTM and CDR2 ANQGSEA. CDR3 sequence (DNA): TGCAGCTTGGGTAGCCCAGACTACGAGCAGTACTTC. Residues: CSLGSPDYEQYF.

The CDR3 coding sequence is TGCAGCGTCGCGAAGGCGATTCGGGAGACCCAGTACTTC. Translated: CSVAKAIRETQYF. This chain connects TRBV29-1 to TRBJ2-5; D uncertain. Germline CDR1 is SQVTM and CDR2 is ANQGSEA. Between the trimmed V and J ends, which lost 6 bases and 5 bases, there was a span of 16 bases. The CDR3 consists of 13 residues.

This clonotype has at least ten counts. The chain carries TRBV11-2 and TRBJ1-6; a weak D match, TRBD1 (5 bases). This CDR3 has 14 residues. The V end was cut by 3 bases, the J end by 9 bases, with 12 bases between. Per the germline V gene, CDR1 is SGHAT and CDR2 is FQNNGV. The CDR3, as DNA: TGTGCCAGCAGCTTCGACTTAAGGGGTTCACCCCTCCACTTT. Protein: CASSFDLRGSPLHF.

The rearrangement links TRBV7-2 to TRBJ2-1; 12 bases line up with TRBD2. The J call may be in error: the DNA end matches TRBJ2-7 better. CDR1 and CDR2 from the germline V gene are SGHTA and FQGNSA. The CDR3 is made up of 17 amino acids. The CDR3: CASIPGASGRAYNEQYF. The CDR3 DNA is TGTGCCAGCATCCCTGGGGCTAGCGGGAGGGCCTACAATGAGCAGTACTTC.

This clonotype was recorded at least ten times. The chain joins TRBV12-5 to TRBJ1-6; D is unclear. The CDR3 is made up of 15 amino acids. V was trimmed by 2 bases and J by 5 bases, leaving 10 bases between them. Germline loops: CDR1 LGHNT, CDR2 FRNRAP. The CDR3: CASGLSGKHNSPLHF. CDR3 nucleotide sequence: TGTGCTAGTGGTTTGAGCGGGAAACATAATTCACCCCTCCACTTT.

The chain is built from TRBV7-9 and TRBJ1-4, with TRBD1 matching over 8 bases. The germline CDR1 and CDR2 sequences are SEHNR and FQNEAQ (reference sequence). After removal of 6 bases from V and 4 bases from J, the junction contained 7 bases not matched to a gene. There are 15 residues in the CDR3. This chain's CDR3 is CASSSGQANNEKLFF. CDR3 nucleotides: TGTGCCAGCAGTTCGGGACAGGCGAATAATGAAAAACTGTTTTTT.

There are a few counts of this clonotype. The rearrangement links TRBV6-5 to TRBJ1-5; TRBD1 is a possible D gene (5 bases). Germline values: CDR1 MNHEY, CDR2 SVGAGI. The ends were cut back, 6 bases at V and 9 bases at J, with 12 bases in the middle. The CDR3 sequence is 12 residues long. The CDR3 protein is CASREVDRPQHF. The DNA for the CDR3 is TGTGCCAGCAGGGAGGTTGACAGGCCCCAGCATTTT.

The chain combines TRBV15 with TRBJ2-7, with D possibly being TRBD1 or TRBD2 (5 bases each). Germline values: CDR1 LNHNV, CDR2 YYDKDF (reference sequence). Trimming left V 1 base short and J 6 bases short, with 10 bases between. This CDR3 has 13 residues. The CDR3 nucleotides are TGTGCCACCAGCAGAGTAGAGGGGACCGAGCAGTACTTC. It translates to CATSRVEGTEQYF.

The chain links TRBV6-5 to TRBJ1-3; 7 bases are shared with TRBD1. CDR3 length equals 15 residues. Germline V gene sequence: CDR1 MNHEY, CDR2 SVGAGI. The ends lost 6 bases at V and 3 bases at J; junction bases unmatched: 8. CDR3 protein: CASSLKGAIGNTIYF. CDR3 sequence (DNA): TGTGCCAGCAGCTTAAAGGGGGCAATTGGAAACACCATATATTTT.

This clonotype appeared many times. CDR3 amino acids: CSVVADTNTEAFF. CDR3 nucleotide sequence: TGCAGCGTTGTCGCGGACACCAACACTGAAGCTTTCTTT. V usage is TRBV29-1 and J usage is TRBJ1-1, with TRBD1 as a possible D gene (5 bases). This CDR3 has 13 amino acids. Germline V gene lookup returns CDR1 SQVTM and CDR2 ANQGSEA. The ends were cut back, 4 bases at V and 2 bases at J, with 11 bases in the middle.

The V gene is TRBV7-9, the J gene TRBJ1-2; TRBD1 aligns across 11 bases. The trim removed 2 bases at V and 6 bases at J, leaving 5 bases unmatched. The CDR3 totals 15 residues. Germline assignment: CDR1 SEHNR and CDR2 FQNEAQ (reference sequence). The CDR3 sequence is CASSLNGGQGDGYTF. The CDR3 DNA sequence: TGTGCCAGCAGCTTAAATGGGGGACAGGGGGATGGCTACACCTTC.

This clonotype was recorded at least ten times. J is TRBJ1-2 and V is TRBV7-2, with a weak D call TRBD1 (5 bases). The ends were cut back, 5 bases at V and 7 bases at J, with 14 bases in the middle. This CDR3 contains 13 residues. The germline CDR1 and CDR2 sequences are SGHTA and FQGNSA. The CDR3 bases are TGTGCCAGCAGCACCTCGGGGGTTGTTGGCTACACCTTC. This translates into CASSTSGVVGYTF.

This clonotype occurred a few times. Sequence at one end of the junction differs from germline and may be a read error. The rearrangement links TRBV7-8 to TRBJ1-4, with a possible D match to TRBD1 (6 bases). The CDR3 loop spans 15 amino acids. Germline CDR1 is SGHVS and CDR2 is FQNEAQ. The DNA for the CDR3 is TGCGCCAGCAGCCAAGGGACAATAACTAATGAAAAACTGTTTTTT. Protein product: CASSQGTITNEKLFF.